The rows below give T cell receptor beta chains drawn from one sample of a study of OX40 agonist ivuxolimab in advanced cancers. Profiled with immunoSEQ multiplex PCR; TCRdb holds only in-frame clones, not every one. The sample records around 76,000 clones, about nine tenths being singletons. The source was CD4+ or CD8+ T cells sorted from blood, collected in a trial of the OX40 agonist ivuxolimab. These receptor sequences come from an adult with an advanced solid tumor such as melanoma, head and neck, liver or kidney cancer. The CDR3 runs from the conserved cysteine through the conserved F or W. The order of the fields is D gene, V gene, J gene, clone size, CDR3 protein, CDR3 DNA. A D gene is named only where the DNA matches it firmly. Some rows have no size entry. The others give once, few or many, or a class for an expanded clone.

NA	TRBV28	TRBJ1-5	NA	CATSRGLYSNQPQHF	TGTGCCACCAGTCGGGGACTGTATAGCAATCAGCCCCAGCATTTT
NA	TRBV18	TRBJ2-5	NA	CASSRTDQETQYF	TGTGCCAGCTCACGGACAGACCAAGAGACCCAGTACTTC
NA	TRBV28	TRBJ1-2	NA	CASSLFGGGSNYGYTF	TGTGCCAGCAGTTTATTCGGGGGAGGCTCTAACTATGGCTACACCTTC
NA	TRBV2	TRBJ1-3	NA	CASSDFASGNTIYF	TGTGCCAGCAGTGACTTTGCCTCTGGAAACACCATATATTTT
NA	TRBV5-6	TRBJ1-2	few	CASSVGQSPSGYTF	TGTGCCAGCAGCGTTGGACAGTCTCCGTCGGGCTACACCTTC
NA	TRBV9	TRBJ1-2	NA	CASSVQGFYGYTF	TGTGCCAGCAGCGTACAAGGGTTCTATGGCTACACCTTC
NA	TRBV12-5	TRBJ2-6	NA	CASGPSGANVLTF	TGTGCTAGTGGGCCCTCTGGGGCCAACGTCCTGACTTTC
TRBD2	TRBV6-5	TRBJ2-7	NA	CASRRAGGPYEQYF	TGTGCCAGCAGACGAGCGGGGGGCCCCTACGAGCAGTACTTC
TRBD1	TRBV5-1	TRBJ2-7	NA	CASSHTPGTEYEQYF	TGCGCCAGCAGCCACACACCCGGGACAGAATACGAGCAGTACTTC
NA	TRBV18	TRBJ1-1	NA	CASSPKYSHMNTEAFF	TGTGCCAGCTCACCGAAGTACTCCCATATGAACACTGAAGCTTTCTTT
TRBD1	TRBV19	TRBJ1-1	NA	CASSPGRTGFTEAFF	TGTGCCAGTAGTCCCGGGAGGACAGGGTTCACTGAAGCTTTCTTT
TRBD1	TRBV5-5	TRBJ1-1	NA	CASSWGTVLLNTEAFF	TGTGCCAGCAGCTGGGGGACAGTCCTCTTGAACACTGAAGCTTTCTTT
TRBD2	TRBV5-6	TRBJ2-7	NA	CASSLVIAGTSYEQYF	TGTGCCAGCAGCTTGGTCATAGCGGGAACCTCCTACGAGCAGTACTTC
NA	TRBV29-1	TRBJ2-7	few	CSVLTGGGYEQYF	TGCAGCGTTCTAACCGGGGGAGGATACGAGCAGTACTTC
NA	TRBV11-2	TRBJ2-7	NA	CASSLDARVLSYEQYF	TGTGCCAGCAGCTTAGACGCGCGGGTTCTCTCCTACGAGCAGTACTTC
NA	TRBV6-5	TRBJ1-2	few	CASSWTQGEGYTF	TGTGCCAGCAGTTGGACACAGGGTGAGGGCTACACCTTC
NA	TRBV27	TRBJ1-2	NA	CASSSRQYYGYTF	TGTGCCAGCAGTTCCCGACAGTACTATGGCTACACCTTC
TRBD2	TRBV28	TRBJ2-2	NA	CASRLAGANTGELFF	TGTGCCAGCAGGCTAGCGGGGGCCAACACCGGGGAGCTGTTTTTT
NA	TRBV7-8	TRBJ2-6	NA	CASTLGVSGANVLTF	TGTGCCAGCACCCTGGGCGTCTCTGGGGCCAACGTCCTGACTTTC
NA	TRBV30	TRBJ1-6	NA	CAWSGKWLGKDNSPLHF	TGTGCCTGGAGTGGAAAGTGGCTGGGGAAGGATAATTCACCCCTCCACTTT
TRBD1	TRBV11-2	TRBJ1-4	NA	CASSLGQGTEKLFF	TGTGCCAGCAGCCTAGGACAGGGTACTGAAAAACTGTTTTTT
NA	TRBV21-1	TRBJ2-5	NA	CASGRGTLQETQYF	TGTGCCAGCGGTCGCGGGACACTCCAAGAGACCCAGTACTTC
NA	TRBV6-5	TRBJ1-5	NA	CASSQDRTQPQHF	TGTGCCAGCAGCCAGGACAGAACTCAGCCCCAGCATTTT
NA	TRBV27	TRBJ1-5	NA	CASGVGKDQPQHF	TGTGCCAGCGGGGTGGGGAAAGATCAGCCCCAGCATTTT
NA	TRBV27	TRBJ2-5	once	CASSRWDRETQYF	TGTGCCAGCTCGAGGTGGGATAGGGAGACCCAGTACTTC
NA	TRBV5-1	TRBJ1-1	NA	CASSLVPTENTEAFF	TGCGCCAGCAGCTTGGTCCCCACAGAGAACACTGAAGCTTTCTTT
TRBD2	TRBV9	TRBJ2-1	NA	CASSVDGGGLYNEQFF	TGTGCCAGCAGCGTAGATGGCGGGGGGCTGTACAATGAGCAGTTCTTC
NA	TRBV30	TRBJ2-2	NA	CAWRNWGPNTGELFF	TGTGCCTGGAGAAATTGGGGGCCTAACACCGGGGAGCTGTTTTTT
NA	TRBV12-5	TRBJ2-1	NA	CASGDAASSYNEQFF	TGTGCTAGTGGTGACGCAGCGAGCTCCTACAATGAGCAGTTCTTC
NA	TRBV21-1	TRBJ1-2	NA	CASSPSEPDSGYTF	TGTGCCAGCAGCCCATCCGAACCCGACAGCGGCTACACCTTC
TRBD1	TRBV18	TRBJ1-1	NA	CASSNTRQGETEAFF	TGTGCCAGCTCAAATACCCGACAGGGAGAAACTGAAGCTTTCTTT
NA	TRBV7-2	TRBJ2-3	NA	CASSFTGPDTQYF	TGTGCCAGCAGTTTTACAGGACCAGATACGCAGTATTTT
NA	TRBV7-3	TRBJ2-7	NA	CASSPRGGAPYEQYF	TGTGCCAGCAGCCCCCGTGGGGGCGCACCTTACGAGCAGTACTTC
TRBD1	TRBV19	TRBJ2-3	NA	CASSTRDRAKDTQYF	TGTGCCAGTAGTACACGTGACAGGGCGAAAGATACGCAGTATTTT
TRBD1	TRBV19	TRBJ1-1	NA	CASNLGDRGPMNTEAFF	TGTGCCAGTAACTTGGGGGACAGGGGGCCAATGAACACTGAAGCTTTCTTT
TRBD1	TRBV30	TRBJ1-2	NA	CAWSEGQTTSYGYTF	TGTGCCTGGAGCGAGGGACAGACAACCTCCTATGGCTACACCTTC
NA	TRBV19	TRBJ1-1	NA	CASTRLGINTEAFF	TGTGCCAGTACCAGGCTCGGGATTAACACTGAAGCTTTCTTT
NA	TRBV5-6	TRBJ1-1	NA	CASSLVGLNTEAFF	TGTGCCAGCAGCTTGGTCGGATTGAACACTGAAGCTTTCTTT
NA	TRBV4-1	TRBJ1-3	NA	CASSQDWASGNTIYF	TGCGCCAGCAGCCAAGATTGGGCATCCGGAAACACCATATATTTT
NA	TRBV27	TRBJ2-1	NA	CASTKGLPVNEQFF	TGTGCCAGCACCAAGGGACTCCCTGTGAATGAGCAGTTCTTC
TRBD1	TRBV13	TRBJ2-7	NA	CASSFLTGGNDEQYF	TGTGCCAGCAGTTTCCTGACAGGGGGTAACGACGAGCAGTACTTC
TRBD1	TRBV28	TRBJ1-5	NA	CASSLPGQGSQPQHF	TGTGCCAGCAGTTTACCGGGACAGGGTAGTCAGCCCCAGCATTTT
NA	TRBV6-5	TRBJ2-7	once	CASGTETSGLHEQYF	TGTGCCAGCGGGACCGAGACTAGTGGGCTGCACGAGCAGTACTTC
NA	TRBV28	TRBJ2-7	NA	CASSIPGSPLYEQYF	TGTGCCAGCAGTATCCCGGGGTCCCCCCTCTACGAGCAGTACTTC
NA	TRBV2	TRBJ2-7	NA	CASSVGETFYEQYF	TGTGCCAGCAGTGTAGGGGAAACGTTCTACGAGCAGTACTTC
TRBD1	TRBV19	TRBJ1-1	NA	CASSTLGQGRTEAFF	TGTGCCAGTAGTACCCTTGGACAGGGGCGAACTGAAGCTTTCTTT
TRBD1	TRBV5-4	TRBJ1-3	NA	CASSPDRAGNTIYF	TGTGCCAGCAGCCCAGACAGGGCTGGAAACACCATATATTTT
TRBD1	TRBV30	TRBJ1-6	NA	CAWKTGPTLHF	TGTGCCTGGAAGACAGGGCCGACCCTCCACTTT
NA	TRBV9	TRBJ2-7	NA	CASSPQQGSYEQYF	TGTGCCAGCAGCCCCCAACAGGGTTCCTACGAGCAGTACTTC
NA	TRBV19	TRBJ1-3	NA	CASSRSGSSGNTIYF	TGTGCCAGTAGCCGATCAGGTTCCTCTGGAAACACCATATATTTT
NA	TRBV6-6	TRBJ1-6	NA	CASSYRRNYSPLHF	TGTGCCAGCAGTTACCGAAGGAATTATTCACCCCTCCACTTC
NA	TRBV14	TRBJ2-7	NA	CASTSMGGGYEQYF	TGTGCCAGCACCTCTATGGGAGGGGGCTACGAGCAGTACTTC
NA	TRBV30	TRBJ2-2	NA	CAWSVGGPGELFF	TGTGCCTGGAGTGTAGGAGGACCCGGGGAGCTGTTTTTT
TRBD1	TRBV29-1	TRBJ1-2	NA	CSGDMTGINGYTF	TGCAGCGGCGATATGACAGGGATTAATGGCTACACCTTC
NA	TRBV29-1	TRBJ2-1	once	CSVGELYNEQFF	TGCAGCGTTGGGGAGCTCTACAATGAGCAGTTCTTC
NA	TRBV5-4	TRBJ2-2	NA	CASSRETMTGELFF	TGTGCCAGCAGTCGGGAGACCATGACCGGGGAGCTGTTTTTT
TRBD1	TRBV5-4	TRBJ2-5	NA	CASSLAGGQETQYF	TGTGCCAGCAGCTTGGCAGGGGGACAAGAGACCCAGTACTTC